The clone carrying this T cell receptor (beta chain) was recorded at least ten times. According to the study, TCR beta libraries were built with iRepertoire HTBI primers and CDR3-region Arm-PCR. TCRdb passed the multiplex PCR reads through MiXCR, listing each CDR3 protein once. The top ten clones hold roughly 10% of a sample with approximately 460,000 distinct CDR3 sequences, roughly 15% of them seen once. Time point of the sample: newly diagnosed GD, antithyroid drugs for less than 3 months. The TCR library used RNA extracted from PBMCs. V shed 3 bases and J 7 bases; nucleotides not matched to a gene: 5. Per the germline V gene, CDR1 is MDHEN and CDR2 is SYDVKM. The CDR3 runs 14 residues. The sample comes from a study of regulatory T cells in long-lasting Graves disease. Separately, the same data were catalogued under a study of T cells in Graves' hyperthyroidism and ophthalmopathy.

This sequence originates from a woman younger than 45 with Graves disease. The chain employs TRBV28 and TRBJ2-3, with TRBD2 matching 9 bases. This sample comprised peripheral blood mononuclear cells (PBMCs), obtained at new diagnosis, from a patient treated with antithyroid drugs. The CDR3 region is CASSLVAGENTQYF. The DNA of the CDR3 is TGTGCCAGCAGTTTGGTAGCGGGAGAAAATACGCAGTATTTT.